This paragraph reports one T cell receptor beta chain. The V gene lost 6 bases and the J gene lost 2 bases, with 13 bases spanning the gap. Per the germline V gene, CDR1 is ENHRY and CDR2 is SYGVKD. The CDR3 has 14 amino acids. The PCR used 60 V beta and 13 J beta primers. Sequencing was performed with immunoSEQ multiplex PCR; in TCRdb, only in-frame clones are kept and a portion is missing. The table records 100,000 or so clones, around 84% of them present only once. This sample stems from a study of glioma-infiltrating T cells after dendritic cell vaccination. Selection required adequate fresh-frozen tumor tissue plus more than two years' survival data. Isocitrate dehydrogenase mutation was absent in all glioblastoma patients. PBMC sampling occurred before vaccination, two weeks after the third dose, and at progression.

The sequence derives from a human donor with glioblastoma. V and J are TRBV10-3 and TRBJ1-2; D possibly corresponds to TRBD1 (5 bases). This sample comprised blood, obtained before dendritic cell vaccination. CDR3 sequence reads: CAIRGDGGNYGYTF. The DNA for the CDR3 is TGTGCCATCAGGGGGGACGGGGGAAACTATGGCTACACCTTC.